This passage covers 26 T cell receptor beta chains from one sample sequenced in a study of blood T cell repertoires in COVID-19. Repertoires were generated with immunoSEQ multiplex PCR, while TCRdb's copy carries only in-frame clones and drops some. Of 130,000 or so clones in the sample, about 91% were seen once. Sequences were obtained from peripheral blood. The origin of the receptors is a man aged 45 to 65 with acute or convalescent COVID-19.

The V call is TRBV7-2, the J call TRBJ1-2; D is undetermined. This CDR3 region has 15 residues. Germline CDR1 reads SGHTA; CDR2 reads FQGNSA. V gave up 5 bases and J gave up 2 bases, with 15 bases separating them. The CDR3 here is CASSRNDRGNYGYTF. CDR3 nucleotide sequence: TGTGCCAGCAGCCGCAACGACCGGGGAAACTATGGCTACACCTTC.

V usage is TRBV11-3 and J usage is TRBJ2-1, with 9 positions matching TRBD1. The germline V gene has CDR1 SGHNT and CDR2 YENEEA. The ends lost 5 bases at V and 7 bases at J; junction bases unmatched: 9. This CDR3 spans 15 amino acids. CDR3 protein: CASSHGTGRLNEQFF. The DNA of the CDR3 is TGTGCCAGCAGCCATGGGACAGGGCGGCTGAATGAGCAGTTCTTC.

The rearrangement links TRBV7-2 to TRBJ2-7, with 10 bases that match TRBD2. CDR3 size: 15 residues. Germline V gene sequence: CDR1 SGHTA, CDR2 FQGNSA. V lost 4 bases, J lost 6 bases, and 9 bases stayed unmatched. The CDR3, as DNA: TGTGCCAGCAGCTCGATGGTGGTAGCGGGAGGCGAGCAGTACTTC. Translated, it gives CASSSMVVAGGEQYF. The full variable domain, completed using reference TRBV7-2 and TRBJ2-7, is GAGVSQSPSNKVTEKGKDVELRCDPISGHTALYWYRQSLGQGLEFLIYFQGNSAPDKSGLPSDRFSAERTGGSVSTLTIQRTQQEDSAVYLCASSSMVVAGGEQYFGPGTRLTVT.

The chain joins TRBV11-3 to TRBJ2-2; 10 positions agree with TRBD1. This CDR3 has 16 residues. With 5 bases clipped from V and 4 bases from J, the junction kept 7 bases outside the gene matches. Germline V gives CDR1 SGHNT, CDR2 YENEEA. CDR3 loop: CASSPGQGGSTGELFF. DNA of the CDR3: TGTGCCAGCAGCCCCGGACAGGGGGGGAGCACCGGGGAGCTGTTTTTT. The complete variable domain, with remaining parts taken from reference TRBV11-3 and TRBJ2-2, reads EAGVVQSPRYKIIEKKQPVAFWCNPISGHNTLYWYLQNLGQGPELLIRYENEEAVDDSQLPKDRFSAERLKGVDSTLKIQPAELGDSAVYLCASSPGQGGSTGELFFGEGSRLTVL.

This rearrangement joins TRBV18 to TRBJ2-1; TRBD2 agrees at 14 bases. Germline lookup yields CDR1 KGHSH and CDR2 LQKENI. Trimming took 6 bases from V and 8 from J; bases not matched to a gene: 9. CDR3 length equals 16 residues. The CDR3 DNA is TGTGCCAGCTCCCTAACTGGGACTAGCGGGAGCCATGAGCAGTTCTTC. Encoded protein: CASSLTGTSGSHEQFF.

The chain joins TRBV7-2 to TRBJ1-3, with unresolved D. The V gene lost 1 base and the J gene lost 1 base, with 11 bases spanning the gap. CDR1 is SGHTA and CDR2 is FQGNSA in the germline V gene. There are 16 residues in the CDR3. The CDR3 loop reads CASSLEVGGSGNTIYF. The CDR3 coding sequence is TGTGCCAGCAGCTTAGAGGTTGGAGGGTCTGGAAACACCATATATTTT.

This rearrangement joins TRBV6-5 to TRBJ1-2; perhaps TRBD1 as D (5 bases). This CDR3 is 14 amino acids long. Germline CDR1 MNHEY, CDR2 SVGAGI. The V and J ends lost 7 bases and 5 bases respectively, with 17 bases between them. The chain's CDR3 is CASISKGLGYGYTF. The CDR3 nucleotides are TGTGCCAGCATTAGTAAGGGGCTTGGATATGGCTACACCTTC.

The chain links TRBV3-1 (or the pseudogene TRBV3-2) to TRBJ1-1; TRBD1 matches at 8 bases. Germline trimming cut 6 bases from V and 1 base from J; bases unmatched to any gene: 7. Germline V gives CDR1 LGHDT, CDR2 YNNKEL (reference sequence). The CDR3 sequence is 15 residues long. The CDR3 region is CASSPRTGRNTEAFF. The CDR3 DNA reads TGTGCCAGCAGTCCCCGGACAGGGAGGAACACTGAAGCTTTCTTT.

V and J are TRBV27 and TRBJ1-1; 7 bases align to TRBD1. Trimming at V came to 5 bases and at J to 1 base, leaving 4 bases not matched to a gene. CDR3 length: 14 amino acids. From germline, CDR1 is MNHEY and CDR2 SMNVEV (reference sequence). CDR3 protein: CASSRGQPNTEAFF. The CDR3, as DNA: TGTGCCAGCAGTAGGGGACAGCCGAACACTGAAGCTTTCTTT.

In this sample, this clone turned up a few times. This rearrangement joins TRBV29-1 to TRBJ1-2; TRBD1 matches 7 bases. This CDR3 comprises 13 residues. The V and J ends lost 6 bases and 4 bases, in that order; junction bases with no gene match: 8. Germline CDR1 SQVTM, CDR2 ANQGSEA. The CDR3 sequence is CSVAGGRSYGYTF. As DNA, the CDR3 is TGCAGCGTAGCAGGGGGGCGCAGCTATGGCTACACCTTC.

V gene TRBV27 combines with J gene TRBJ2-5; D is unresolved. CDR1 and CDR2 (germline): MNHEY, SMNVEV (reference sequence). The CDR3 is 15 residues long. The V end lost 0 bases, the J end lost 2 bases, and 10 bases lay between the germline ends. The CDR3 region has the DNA TGTGCCAGCAGTTTATCGCTCACAAGTCAAGAGACCCAGTACTTC. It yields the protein CASSLSLTSQETQYF.

The CDR3: CAISESREKLFF. CDR3 DNA: TGTGCCATCAGTGAGTCTCGGGAAAAACTGTTTTTT. The chain has TRBV10-3 and TRBJ1-4; D gene unclear. V was shortened by 0 bases and J by 8 bases, with 4 bases between the two germline ends. The CDR3 consists of 12 residues. Per germline, CDR1 ENHRY and CDR2 SYGVKD.

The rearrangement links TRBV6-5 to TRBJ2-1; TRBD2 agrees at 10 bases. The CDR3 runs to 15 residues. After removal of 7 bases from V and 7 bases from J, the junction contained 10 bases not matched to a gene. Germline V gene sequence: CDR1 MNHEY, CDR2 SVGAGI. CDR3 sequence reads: CASTSFKREGNEQFF. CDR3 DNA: TGTGCCAGCACCTCGTTCAAGCGGGAGGGAAATGAGCAGTTCTTC.

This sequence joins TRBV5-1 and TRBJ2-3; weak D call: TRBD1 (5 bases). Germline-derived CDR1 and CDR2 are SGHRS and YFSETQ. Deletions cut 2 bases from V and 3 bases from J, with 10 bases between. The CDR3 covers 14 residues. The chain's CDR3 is CASSLTRTTDTQYF. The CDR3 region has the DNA TGCGCCAGCAGCTTAACCAGGACAACAGATACGCAGTATTTT. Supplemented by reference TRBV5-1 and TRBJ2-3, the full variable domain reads KAGVTQTPRYLIKTRGQQVTLSCSPISGHRSVSWYQQTPGQGLQFLFEYFSETQRNKGNFPGRFSGRQFSNSRSEMNVSTLELGDSALYLCASSLTRTTDTQYFGPGTRLTVL.

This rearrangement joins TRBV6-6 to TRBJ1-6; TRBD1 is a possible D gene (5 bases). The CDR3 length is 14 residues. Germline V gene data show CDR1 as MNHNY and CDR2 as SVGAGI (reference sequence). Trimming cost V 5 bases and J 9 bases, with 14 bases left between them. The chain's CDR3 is CASSGGVFASPLHF. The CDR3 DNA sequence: TGTGCCAGCAGTGGAGGGGTTTTCGCTTCACCCCTCCACTTT.

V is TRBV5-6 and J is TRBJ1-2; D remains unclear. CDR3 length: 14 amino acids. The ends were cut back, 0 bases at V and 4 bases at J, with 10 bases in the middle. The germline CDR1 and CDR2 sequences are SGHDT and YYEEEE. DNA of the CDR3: TGTGCCAGCAGCTTGGGCGTGAGAGCCTATGGCTACACCTTC. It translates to CASSLGVRAYGYTF.

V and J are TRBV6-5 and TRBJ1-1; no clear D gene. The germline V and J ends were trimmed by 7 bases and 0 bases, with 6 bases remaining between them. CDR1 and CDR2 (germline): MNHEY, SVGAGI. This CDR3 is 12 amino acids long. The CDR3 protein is CASTGVNTEAFF. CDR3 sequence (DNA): TGTGCCAGCACCGGAGTGAACACTGAAGCTTTCTTT.

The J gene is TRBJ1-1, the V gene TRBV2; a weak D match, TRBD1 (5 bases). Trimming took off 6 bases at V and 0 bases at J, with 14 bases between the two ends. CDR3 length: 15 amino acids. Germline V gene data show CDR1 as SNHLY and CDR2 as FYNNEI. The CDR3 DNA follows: TGTGCCAGCAGGACGAAGACAGCTATGAACACTGAAGCTTTCTTT. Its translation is CASRTKTAMNTEAFF.

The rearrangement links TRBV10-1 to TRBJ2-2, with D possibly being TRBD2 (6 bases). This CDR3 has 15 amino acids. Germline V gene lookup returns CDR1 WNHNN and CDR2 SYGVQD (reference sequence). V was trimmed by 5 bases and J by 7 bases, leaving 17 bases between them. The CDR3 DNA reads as TGCGCCAGCAGTTCCCCGGCGGGATCGGTCGGGGAGCTGTTTTTT. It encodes CASSSPAGSVGELFF.

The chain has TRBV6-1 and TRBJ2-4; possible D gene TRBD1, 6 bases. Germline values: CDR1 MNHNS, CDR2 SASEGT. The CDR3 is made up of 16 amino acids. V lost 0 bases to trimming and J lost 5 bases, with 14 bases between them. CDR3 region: CASSEAGTLGQNIQYF. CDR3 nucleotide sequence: TGTGCCAGCAGTGAAGCAGGGACATTGGGACAAAACATTCAGTACTTC.

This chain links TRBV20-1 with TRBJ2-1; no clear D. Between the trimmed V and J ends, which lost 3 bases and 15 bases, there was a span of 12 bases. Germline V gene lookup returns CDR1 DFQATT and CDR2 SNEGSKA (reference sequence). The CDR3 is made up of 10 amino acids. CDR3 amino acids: CSASYNQMFF. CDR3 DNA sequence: TGCAGTGCTAGTTACAATCAGATGTTCTTC.

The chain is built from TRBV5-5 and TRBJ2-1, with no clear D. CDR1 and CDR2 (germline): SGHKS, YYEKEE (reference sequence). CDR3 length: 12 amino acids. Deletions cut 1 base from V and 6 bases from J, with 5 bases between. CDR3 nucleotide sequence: TGTGCCAGCAGCTTGACAAGCAATGAGCAGTTCTTC. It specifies CASSLTSNEQFF.

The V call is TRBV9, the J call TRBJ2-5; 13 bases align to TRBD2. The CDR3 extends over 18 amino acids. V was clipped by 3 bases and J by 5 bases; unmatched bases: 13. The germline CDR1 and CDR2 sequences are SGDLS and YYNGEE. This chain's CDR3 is CASSGAGTSGVPWETQYF. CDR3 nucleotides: TGTGCCAGCAGCGGAGCCGGGACTAGCGGGGTTCCTTGGGAGACCCAGTACTTC.

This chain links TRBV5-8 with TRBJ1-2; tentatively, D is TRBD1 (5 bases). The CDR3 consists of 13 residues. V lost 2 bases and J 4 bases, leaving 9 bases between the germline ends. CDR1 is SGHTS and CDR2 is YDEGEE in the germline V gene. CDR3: CASSFGQFYGYTF. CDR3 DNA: TGTGCCAGCAGCTTCGGACAATTCTATGGCTACACCTTC.

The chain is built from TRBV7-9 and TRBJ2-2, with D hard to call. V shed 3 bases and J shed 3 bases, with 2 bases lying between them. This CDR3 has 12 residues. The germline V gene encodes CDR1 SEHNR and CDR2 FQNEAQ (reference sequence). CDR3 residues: CASSFDTGELFF. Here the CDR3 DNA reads TGTGCCAGCAGCTTCGACACCGGGGAGCTGTTTTTT.

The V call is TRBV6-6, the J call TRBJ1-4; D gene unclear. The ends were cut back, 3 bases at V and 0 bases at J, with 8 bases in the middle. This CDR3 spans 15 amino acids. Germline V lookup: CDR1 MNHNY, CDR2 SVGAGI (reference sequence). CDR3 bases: TGTGCCAGCAGTTATGGAGATGCAACTAATGAAAAACTGTTTTTT. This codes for CASSYGDATNEKLFF.